The following is a TCR beta chain sequence with its context. The antigen remains unidentified. This may stem from a read error, because a much larger clone lies one nucleotide away. The library put unique molecular identifiers onto individual cDNA molecules. TCRdb analysed the RACE reads with MiXCR anew, one entry per CDR3 protein. This sample has about 42,000 distinct CDR3 sequences; 8% to 9% occur once, and the top ten carry approximately 15%. Time point specified: patch test 2, 6 weeks after DPC sensitization. The treatment was: therapeutic diphenylcyclopropenone sensitization with weekly scalp DPC. Germline values: CDR1 MNHEY, CDR2 SVGEGT. The CDR3 covers 13 residues. This specimen belongs to a study of human T cells and chemical hapten exposure. Study overall: Affected patients, primarily female, had alopecia areata, totalis or universalis.

Study-wide results and caveats: Expanded TCRs were compared with controls, and the expanded TCRs formed significantly more large CDR3 similarity clusters. The study found that DPC sensitization did not change TCRs above 1 in 1000 frequency.

The rearrangement links TRBV6-2 or TRBV6-3 to TRBJ1-1; D is ambiguous. The sequence derives from a woman aged 40 to 55 with alopecia areata. Some clones in this sample may be carry-over from other donors' samples. Specimen: whole blood, collected in connection with sensitization to the hapten diphenylcyclopropenone (DPC). CDR3 DNA: TGTGCCAGCACCCTAACGACCAACACTGAAGCTTACTTT. Protein: CASTLTTNTEAYF.